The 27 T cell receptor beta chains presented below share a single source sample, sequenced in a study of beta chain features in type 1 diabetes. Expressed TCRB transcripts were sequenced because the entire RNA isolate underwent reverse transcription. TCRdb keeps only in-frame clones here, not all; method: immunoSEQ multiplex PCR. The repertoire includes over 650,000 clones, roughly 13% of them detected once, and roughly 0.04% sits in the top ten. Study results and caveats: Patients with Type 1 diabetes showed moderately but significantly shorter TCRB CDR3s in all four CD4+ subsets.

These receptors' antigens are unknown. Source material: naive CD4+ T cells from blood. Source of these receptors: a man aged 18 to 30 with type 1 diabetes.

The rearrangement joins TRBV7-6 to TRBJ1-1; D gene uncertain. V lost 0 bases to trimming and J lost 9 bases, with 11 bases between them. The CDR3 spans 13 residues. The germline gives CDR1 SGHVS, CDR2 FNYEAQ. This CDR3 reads CASSLAEEGQAFF. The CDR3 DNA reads TGTGCCAGCAGCTTAGCGGAGGAGGGCCAAGCTTTCTTT.

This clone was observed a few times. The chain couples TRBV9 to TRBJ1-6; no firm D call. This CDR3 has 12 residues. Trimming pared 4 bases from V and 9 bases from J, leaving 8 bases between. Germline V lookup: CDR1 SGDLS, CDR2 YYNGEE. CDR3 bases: TGTGCCAGCAGCCTAGTTGGTTCACCCCTCCACTTT. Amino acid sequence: CASSLVGSPLHF.

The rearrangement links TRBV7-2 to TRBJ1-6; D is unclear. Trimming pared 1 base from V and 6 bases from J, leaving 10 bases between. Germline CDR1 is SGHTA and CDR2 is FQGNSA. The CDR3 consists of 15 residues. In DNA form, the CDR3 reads TGTGCCAGCAGCTTAGAGTTATCGGTTAATTCACCCCTCCACTTT. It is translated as CASSLELSVNSPLHF.

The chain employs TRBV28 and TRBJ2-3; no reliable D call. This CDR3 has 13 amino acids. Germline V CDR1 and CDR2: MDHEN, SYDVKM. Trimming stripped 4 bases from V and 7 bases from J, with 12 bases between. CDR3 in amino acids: CASSSPLPYTQYF. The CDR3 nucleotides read TGTGCCAGCAGTTCGCCCTTACCCTATACGCAGTATTTT.

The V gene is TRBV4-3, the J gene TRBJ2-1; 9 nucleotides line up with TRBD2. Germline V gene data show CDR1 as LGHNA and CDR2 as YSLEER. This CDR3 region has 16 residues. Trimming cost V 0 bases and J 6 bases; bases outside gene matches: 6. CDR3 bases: TGCGCCAGCAGCCAAGATAGCGGGGGTGGCTTCAATGAGCAGTTCTTC. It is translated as CASSQDSGGGFNEQFF.

The DNA for the CDR3 is TGTGCCAGCACCATCCAGGGGCAAGACTATGGCTACACCTTC. This gives the protein CASTIQGQDYGYTF. J is TRBJ1-2 and V is TRBV9; D might be TRBD1 (6 bases). Germline CDR1 is SGDLS and CDR2 is YYNGEE. The V and J ends lost 6 bases and 3 bases respectively, with 15 bases between them. CDR3 length: 14 residues.

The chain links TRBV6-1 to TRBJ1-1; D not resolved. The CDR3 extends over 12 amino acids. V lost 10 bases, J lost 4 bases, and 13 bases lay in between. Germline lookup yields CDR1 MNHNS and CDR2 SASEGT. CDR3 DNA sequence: TGTGCCATCGGAACGGCGGGCACTGAAGCTTTCTTT. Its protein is CAIGTAGTEAFF.

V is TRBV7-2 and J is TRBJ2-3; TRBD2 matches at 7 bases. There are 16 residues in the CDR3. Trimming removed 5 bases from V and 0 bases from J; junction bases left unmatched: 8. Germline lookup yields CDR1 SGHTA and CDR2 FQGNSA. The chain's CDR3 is CASSPGWGGSTDTQYF. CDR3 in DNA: TGTGCCAGCAGCCCAGGGTGGGGGGGAAGCACAGATACGCAGTATTTT.

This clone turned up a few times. The CDR3 nucleotides are TGTGCCAGCAGTTACTCGGGAGAAGTTTTCGAGCAGTACTTC. Its protein product is CASSYSGEVFEQYF. The chain couples TRBV6-6 to TRBJ2-7, with D maybe TRBD2 (5 bases). Germline V gene sequence: CDR1 MNHNY, CDR2 SVGAGI (reference sequence). The CDR3 sequence is 14 residues long. Deletions cut 0 bases from V and 6 bases from J, with 12 bases between.

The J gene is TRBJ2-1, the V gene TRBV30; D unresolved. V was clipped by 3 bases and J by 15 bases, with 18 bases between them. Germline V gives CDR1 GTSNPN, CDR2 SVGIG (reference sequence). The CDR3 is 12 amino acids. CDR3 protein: CAWRKPRTGRFF. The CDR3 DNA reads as TGTGCCTGGAGAAAACCCCGGACCGGGCGGTTCTTC. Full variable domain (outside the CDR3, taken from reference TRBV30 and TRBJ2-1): SQTIHQWPATLVQPVGSPLSLECTVEGTSNPNLYWYRQAAGRGLQLLFYSVGIGQISSEVPQNLSASRPQDRQFILSSKKLLLSDSGFYLCAWRKPRTGRFFGPGTRLTVL.

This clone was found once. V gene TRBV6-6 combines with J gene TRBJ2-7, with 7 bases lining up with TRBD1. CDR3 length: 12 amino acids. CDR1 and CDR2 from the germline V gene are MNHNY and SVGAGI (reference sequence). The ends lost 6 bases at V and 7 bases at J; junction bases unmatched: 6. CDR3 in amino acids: CASRRDRGEQYF. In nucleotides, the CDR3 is TGTGCCAGCAGACGGGACAGAGGGGAGCAGTACTTC.

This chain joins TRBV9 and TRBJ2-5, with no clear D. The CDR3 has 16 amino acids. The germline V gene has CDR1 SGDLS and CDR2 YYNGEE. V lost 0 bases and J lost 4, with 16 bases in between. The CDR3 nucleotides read TGTGCCAGCAGCGTAGGGATTGCCGACTTCTCAGAGACCCAGTACTTC. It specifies CASSVGIADFSETQYF.

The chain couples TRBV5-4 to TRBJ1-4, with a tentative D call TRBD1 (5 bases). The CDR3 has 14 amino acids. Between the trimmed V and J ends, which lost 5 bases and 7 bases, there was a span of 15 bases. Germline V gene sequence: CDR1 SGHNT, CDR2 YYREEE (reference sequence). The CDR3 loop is CASSSGTAIEKLFF. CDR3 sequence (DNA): TGTGCCAGCAGTTCCGGGACGGCCATTGAAAAACTGTTTTTT.

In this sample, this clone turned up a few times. The CDR3 sequence: CASSFRHSGDTEAFF. The DNA of the CDR3 is TGTGCCAGCAGCTTTCGACACAGCGGGGACACTGAAGCTTTCTTT. The chain employs TRBV7-8 and TRBJ1-1; D gene ambiguous. Germline CDR1 and CDR2: SGHVS and FQNEAQ. Trimming cost V 3 bases and J 3 bases, with 14 bases left between them. CDR3 size: 15 residues.

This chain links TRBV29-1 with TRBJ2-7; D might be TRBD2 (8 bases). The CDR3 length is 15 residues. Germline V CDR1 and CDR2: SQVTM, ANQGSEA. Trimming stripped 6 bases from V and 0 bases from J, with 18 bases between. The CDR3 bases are TGCAGCGTCCCCGGGGGGGGGACAGCCTCCTACGAGCAGTACTTC. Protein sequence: CSVPGGGTASYEQYF.

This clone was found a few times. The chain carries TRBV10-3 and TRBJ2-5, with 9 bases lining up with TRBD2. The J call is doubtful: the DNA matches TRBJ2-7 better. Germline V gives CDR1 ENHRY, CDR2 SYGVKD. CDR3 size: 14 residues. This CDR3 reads CAISGSGSSYEQYF. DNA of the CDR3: TGTGCCATCAGCGGTAGCGGGAGCTCCTACGAGCAGTACTTC.

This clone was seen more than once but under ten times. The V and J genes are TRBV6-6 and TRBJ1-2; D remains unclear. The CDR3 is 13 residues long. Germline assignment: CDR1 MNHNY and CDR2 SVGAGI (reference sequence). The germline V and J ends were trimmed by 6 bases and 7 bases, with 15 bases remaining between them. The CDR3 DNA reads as TGTGCCAGCAGATCTACGGAGGGTAGTGGCTACACCTTC. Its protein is CASRSTEGSGYTF.

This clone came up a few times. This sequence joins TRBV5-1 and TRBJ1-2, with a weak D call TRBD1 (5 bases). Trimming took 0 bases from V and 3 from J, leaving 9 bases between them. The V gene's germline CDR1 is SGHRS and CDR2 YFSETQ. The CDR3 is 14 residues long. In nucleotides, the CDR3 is TGCGCCAGCAGCTTGGTAACAGGAGACTATGGCTACACCTTC. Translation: CASSLVTGDYGYTF.

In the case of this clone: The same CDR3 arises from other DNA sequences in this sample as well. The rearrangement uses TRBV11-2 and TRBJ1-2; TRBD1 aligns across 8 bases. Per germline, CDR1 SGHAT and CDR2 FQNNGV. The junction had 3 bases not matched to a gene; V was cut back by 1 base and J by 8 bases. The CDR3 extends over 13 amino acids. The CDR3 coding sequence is TGTGCCAGCAGCTTAGCAGGGGGCGACGGCTACACCTTC. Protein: CASSLAGGDGYTF.

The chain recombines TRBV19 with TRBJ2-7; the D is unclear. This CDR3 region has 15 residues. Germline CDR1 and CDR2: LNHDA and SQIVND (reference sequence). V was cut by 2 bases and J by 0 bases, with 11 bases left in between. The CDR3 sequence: CASSINMDGSYEQYF. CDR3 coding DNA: TGTGCCAGTAGTATAAACATGGACGGCTCCTACGAGCAGTACTTC.

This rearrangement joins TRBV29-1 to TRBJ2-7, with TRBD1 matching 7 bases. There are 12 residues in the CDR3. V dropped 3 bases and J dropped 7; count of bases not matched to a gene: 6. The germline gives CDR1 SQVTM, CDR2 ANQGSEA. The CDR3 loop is CSVDEGAEEQYF. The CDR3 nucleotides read TGCAGCGTTGATGAGGGGGCGGAAGAGCAGTACTTC.

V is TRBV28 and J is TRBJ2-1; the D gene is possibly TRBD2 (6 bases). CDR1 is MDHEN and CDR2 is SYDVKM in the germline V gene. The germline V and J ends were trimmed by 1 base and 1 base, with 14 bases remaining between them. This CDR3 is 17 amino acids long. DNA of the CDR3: TGTGCCAGCAGTTTATTCAACGCCGGGAGTTCCTACAATGAGCAGTTCTTC. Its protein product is CASSLFNAGSSYNEQFF.

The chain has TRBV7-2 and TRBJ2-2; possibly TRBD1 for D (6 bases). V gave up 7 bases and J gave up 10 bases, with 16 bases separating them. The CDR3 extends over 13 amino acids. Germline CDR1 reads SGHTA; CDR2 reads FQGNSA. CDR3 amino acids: CASTTRGLEELFF. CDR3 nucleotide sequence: TGTGCCAGCACCACAAGGGGGTTGGAGGAGCTGTTTTTT.

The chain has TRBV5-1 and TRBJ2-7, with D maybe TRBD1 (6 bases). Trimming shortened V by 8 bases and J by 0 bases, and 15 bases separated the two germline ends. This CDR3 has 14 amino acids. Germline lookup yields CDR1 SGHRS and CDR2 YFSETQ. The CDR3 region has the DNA TGCGCCAGTCATCCCGGGACAACCTCCTACGAGCAGTACTTC. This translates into CASHPGTTSYEQYF.

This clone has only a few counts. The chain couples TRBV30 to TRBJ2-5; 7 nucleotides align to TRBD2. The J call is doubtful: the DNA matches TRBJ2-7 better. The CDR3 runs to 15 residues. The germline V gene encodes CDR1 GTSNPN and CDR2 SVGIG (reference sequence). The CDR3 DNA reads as TGTGCCTGGAGTGTACGACTAGCTGGTCCCTACGAGCAGTACTTC. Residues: CAWSVRLAGPYEQYF.

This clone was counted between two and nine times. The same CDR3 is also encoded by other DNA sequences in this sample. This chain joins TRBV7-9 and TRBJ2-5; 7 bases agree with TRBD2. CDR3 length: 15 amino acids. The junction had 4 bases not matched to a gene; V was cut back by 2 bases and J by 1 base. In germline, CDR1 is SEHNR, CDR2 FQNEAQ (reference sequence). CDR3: CASSLLAGGQETQYF. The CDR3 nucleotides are TGTGCCAGCAGCTTATTAGCGGGCGGCCAAGAGACCCAGTACTTC.

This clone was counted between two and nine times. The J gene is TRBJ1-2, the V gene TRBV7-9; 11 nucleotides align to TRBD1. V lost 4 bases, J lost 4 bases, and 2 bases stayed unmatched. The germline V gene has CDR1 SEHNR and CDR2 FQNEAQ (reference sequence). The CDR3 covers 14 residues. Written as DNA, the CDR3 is TGTGCCAGCAGCTGGACAGGGGGCGGCTATGGCTACACCTTC. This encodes CASSWTGGGYGYTF.